What follows is one TCR beta chain and its context. The CDR3 spans 16 residues. Looked up from germline, CDR1 is DFQATT and CDR2 is SNEGSKA (reference sequence). V lost 5 bases to trimming and J lost 0 bases; unmatched junction nucleotides: 12. These data originate in a study of T-cell reconstitution after alpha-beta-depleted transplantation in children. Using unique molecular identifiers, the investigators prepared the TCRbeta library. TCRdb analysed the PCR reads with MiXCR anew, one entry per CDR3 protein. The sample shows roughly 590,000 distinct CDR3 sequences, around a sixth of them seen only once.

This sample comprised PBMCs from the stem cell graft donor, obtained from the stem cell graft. The chain carries TRBV20-1 and TRBJ1-1; 7 nucleotides align to TRBD1. The origin of this receptor is a human donor who donated a stem cell graft to a child with acute myeloid leukemia. The chain's CDR3 is CSAWDSPETLNTEAFF. CDR3 DNA sequence: TGCAGTGCTTGGGACAGCCCGGAGACTCTGAACACTGAAGCTTTCTTT.